This is a list of T cell receptor beta chains from one sample in a study of response to subunit inactivated influenza vaccine. MiXCR was run by TCRdb on the RT-PCR reads, yielding one entry per CDR3 protein. The sample lists roughly 570,000 distinct CDR3 sequences; less than 15% were seen once. The sequenced sample was PBMCs from blood, obtained approximately 13 days after vaccination. The receptor set was obtained from a man aged 45 to 65 who received an inactivated influenza vaccine. Each CDR3 is given without its conserved first and last residue.

V	J	CDR3
TRBV20-1	TRBJ2-3	CARDGGRAASTDTQY
TRBV2	TRBJ1-1	ASSSSREAF
TRBV29-1	TRBJ2-1	SALGTSGSIYNEQF
TRBV20-1	TRBJ1-2	SARLGAGNYGYT
TRBV5-6	TRBJ2-7	ASSTNQLAGVFEQY
TRBV7-2	TRBJ1-1	ASSLRQQNTEAF
TRBV4-3	TRBJ2-4	ASSPGLAGTLNIQY
TRBV7-7	TRBJ2-1	ASSLGSGGPQDEQF
TRBV18	TRBJ2-5	ASSPPGTSGATQY
TRBV29-1	TRBJ1-5	SVGTEPQH
TRBV9	TRBJ2-5	ASSPHGGLQETQY
TRBV7-8	TRBJ2-1	ASSGRTSVTYNEQF
TRBV20-1	TRBJ2-3	SAHKAGGTSTDTQY
TRBV7-2	TRBJ1-4	ASSLAANEKLF
TRBV24-1	TRBJ2-5	ATSDFKREMETQY